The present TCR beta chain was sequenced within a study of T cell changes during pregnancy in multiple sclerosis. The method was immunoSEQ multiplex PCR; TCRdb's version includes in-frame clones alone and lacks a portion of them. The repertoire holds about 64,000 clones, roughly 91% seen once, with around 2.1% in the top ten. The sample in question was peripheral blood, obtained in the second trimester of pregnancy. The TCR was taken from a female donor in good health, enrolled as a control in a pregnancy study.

As DNA, the CDR3 is TGTGCCAGCAGTTTAGCTCGAGGCGACAATGAGCAGTTCTTC. This sequence encodes CASSLARGDNEQFF. The chain links TRBV27 to TRBJ2-1; D unclear. Germline CDR1 reads MNHEY; CDR2 reads SMNVEV (reference sequence). Trimming left V 2 bases short and J 5 bases short, with 10 bases between. The CDR3 sequence is 14 residues long.